This is a list of T cell receptor beta chains from one sample in a study of vaccination effects on CD4 cells after COVID-19. TCRdb keeps only in-frame clones here, not all; method: immunoSEQ multiplex PCR. This sample has some 15,000 clones; less than 85% occur once, and the top ten carry around 23%. What these receptors recognize is not known. This specimen was CD4+ T cells from PBMCs cultured with HCoV-229E spike peptides, taken before COVID-19 vaccination. The receptors here all came from a human donor who received a COVID-19 vaccine. The CDR3 runs from the conserved cysteine through the conserved F or W. The D gene is left open where the match is weak. Clone sizes are given selectively: once, few, many, or a class where the clone is expanded.

TRBD2 | once | TRBJ2-5 | TRBV5-1 | CASSLWASGGRETQYF | TGCGCCAGCAGCTTGTGGGCTAGCGGGGGTAGAGAGACCCAGTACTTC
TRBD2 | . | TRBJ2-1 | TRBV7-9 | CASSSSGSREQFF | TGTGCCAGCAGCTCTAGCGGGAGTCGTGAGCAGTTCTTC
. | . | TRBJ2-6 | TRBV5-6 | CASSLVFSGANVLTF | TGTGCCAGCAGCTTGGTTTTCTCTGGGGCCAACGTCCTGACTTTC
TRBD1 | few | TRBJ2-2 | TRBV29-1 | CSVSTGTNTGELFF | TGCAGCGTTTCGACAGGGACGAACACCGGGGAGCTGTTTTTT
. | . | TRBJ2-7 | TRBV6-1 | CASSEVVQSSYEQYF | TGTGCCAGCAGTGAAGTAGTACAAAGCTCCTACGAGCAGTACTTC
. | . | TRBJ2-3 | TRBV5-1 | CASSLTRASGTDTQYF | TGCGCCAGCAGCTTGACCAGGGCTTCGGGCACAGATACGCAGTATTTT
. | few | TRBJ1-5 | TRBV30 | CAWSVGGSNQPQHF | TGTGCCTGGAGTGTTGGCGGGAGCAATCAGCCCCAGCATTTT
. | . | TRBJ2-1 | TRBV28 | CASSLGRGVSYNEQFF | TGTGCCAGCAGTTTAGGGAGGGGGGTTTCCTACAATGAGCAGTTCTTC
. | . | TRBJ2-2 | TRBV9 | CASSVGFEINTGELFF | TGTGCCAGCAGCGTAGGCTTTGAAATCAACACCGGGGAGCTGTTTTTT
TRBD2 | . | TRBJ2-5 | TRBV19 | CASSINFGGGETQYF | TGTGCCAGTAGTATTAACTTCGGCGGGGGGGAGACCCAGTACTTC
. | . | TRBJ2-1 | TRBV24-1 | CATSRDSYNEQFF | TGTGCCACGAGCAGAGACAGTTACAATGAGCAGTTCTTC
. | few | TRBJ1-2 | TRBV29-1 | CSVLGTLGYTF | TGCAGCGTCCTGGGGACGTTGGGCTACACCTTC
TRBD1 | once | TRBJ2-1 | TRBV5-1 | CASSLGDRGHNEQFF | TGCGCCAGCAGCTTGGGGGACAGGGGACACAATGAGCAGTTCTTC
. | . | TRBJ1-1 | TRBV5-8 | CASSTGTKFNTEAFF | TGTGCCAGCAGCACAGGGACAAAGTTCAACACTGAAGCTTTCTTT
. | . | TRBJ2-3 | TRBV18 | CASSPGASTDTQYF | TGTGCCAGCTCCCCCGGCGCGTCCACAGATACGCAGTATTTT
. | . | TRBJ1-1 | TRBV15 | CASAAWGKTEAFF | TGTGCTTCGGCTGCGTGGGGAAAGACTGAAGCTTTCTTT
. | . | TRBJ2-5 | TRBV6-2/TRBV6-3 | CASSYIPTDHWETQYF | TGTGCCAGCAGTTACATCCCGACCGACCACTGGGAGACCCAGTACTTC
. | . | TRBJ1-4 | TRBV15 | CATSRDYAPNEKLFF | TGTGCCACCAGCAGAGATTATGCTCCTAATGAAAAACTGTTTTTT
. | once | TRBJ1-5 | TRBV2 | CASSPSNQPQHF | TGTGCCAGCAGCCCCAGCAATCAGCCCCAGCATTTT
. | . | TRBJ2-1 | TRBV5-4 | CASSLDMGRDYNEQFF | TGTGCCAGCAGCTTGGACATGGGGCGGGATTACAATGAGCAGTTCTTC
. | . | TRBJ2-1 | TRBV20-1 | CSASRGANQPNEQFF | TGCAGTGCTAGTAGGGGAGCGAACCAACCCAATGAGCAGTTCTTC
. | . | TRBJ2-7 | TRBV7-3 | CASSLAAFSHEQYF | TGTGCCAGCAGCTTAGCGGCGTTCTCCCACGAGCAGTACTTC
. | few | TRBJ1-1 | TRBV27 | CASSLQGPFTEAFF | TGTGCCAGCAGTTTACAGGGTCCCTTCACTGAAGCTTTCTTT
. | few | TRBJ2-1 | TRBV3-1/TRBV3-2 | CASSQASANEQFF | TGTGCCAGCAGCCAAGCTAGTGCCAATGAGCAGTTCTTC
. | . | TRBJ2-7 | TRBV30 | CAWSGQGYEQYF | TGTGCCTGGAGCGGTCAGGGGTACGAGCAGTACTTC
TRBD1 | . | TRBJ1-1 | TRBV5-4 | CASSTQTGGTEAFF | TGTGCCAGCAGCACCCAGACAGGGGGCACTGAAGCTTTCTTT
TRBD1 | . | TRBJ1-5 | TRBV4-2 | CASSQGQGLNQPQHF | TGTGCCAGCAGCCAAGGACAGGGGCTCAATCAGCCCCAGCATTTT
. | . | TRBJ2-7 | TRBV3-1/TRBV3-2 | CASSQGAISSYEQYF | TGTGCCAGCAGCCAAGGCGCCATCAGCTCCTACGAGCAGTACTTC
TRBD1 | . | TRBJ1-4 | TRBV2 | CASSPQGSPNEKLFF | TGTGCCAGCAGTCCACAGGGGTCCCCTAATGAAAAACTGTTTTTT
. | . | TRBJ1-1 | TRBV30 | CAQSPNTEAFF | TGTGCCCAGAGCCCGAACACTGAAGCTTTCTTT
TRBD2 | . | TRBJ2-5 | TRBV5-6 | CASSYSGRENIQQETQYF | TGTGCCAGCAGTTATAGCGGGAGGGAAAACATACAGCAAGAGACCCAGTACTTC
TRBD2 | . | TRBJ2-5 | TRBV3-1/TRBV3-2 | CASSQDASGRTITQETQYF | TGTGCCAGCAGCCAAGATGCTAGCGGGCGTACAATCACCCAAGAGACCCAGTACTTC
. | . | TRBJ2-1 | TRBV3-1/TRBV3-2 | CASSLGGQFDEQFF | TGTGCCAGCAGCCTCGGGGGACAGTTTGATGAGCAGTTCTTC
. | . | TRBJ1-2 | TRBV28 | CASSGDTNYGYTF | TGTGCCAGCAGTGGGGACACTAACTATGGCTACACCTTC
. | . | TRBJ2-6 | TRBV11-3 | CASSRDGPNSGANVLTF | TGTGCCAGCAGCCGGGACGGACCAAACTCTGGGGCCAACGTCCTGACTTTC
. | . | TRBJ1-6 | TRBV3-1/TRBV3-2 | CASSQDHRNSPLHF | TGTGCCAGCAGCCAAGATCACAGAAATTCACCCCTCCACTTT
. | . | TRBJ1-5 | TRBV5-1 | CASRRDRNQPQHF | TGCGCCAGCAGACGTGACAGGAATCAGCCCCAGCATTTT
TRBD1 | once | TRBJ1-1 | TRBV5-4 | CASSPGQGSFNTEAFF | TGTGCCAGCAGCCCAGGACAGGGTAGCTTTAACACTGAAGCTTTCTTT
TRBD1 | . | TRBJ1-5 | TRBV7-2 | CASSLGAGGVHQPQHF | TGTGCCAGCAGCTTAGGGGCAGGGGGCGTTCATCAGCCCCAGCATTTT
TRBD1 | . | TRBJ1-6 | TRBV9 | CASSATGTGGSNSPLHF | TGTGCCAGCAGCGCTACCGGGACAGGGGGTTCCAATTCACCCCTCCACTTT
. | . | TRBJ2-5 | TRBV5-4 | CASSDTRVQETQYF | TGTGCCAGCAGCGACACACGGGTCCAAGAGACCCAGTACTTC
. | . | TRBJ1-6 | TRBV7-2 | CASSSKMNSPLHF | TGTGCCAGCAGCTCGAAGATGAATTCACCCCTCCACTTT
TRBD1 | few | TRBJ1-6 | TRBV5-4 | CASSEGQPNSPLHF | TGTGCCAGCAGCGAGGGACAGCCGAATTCACCCCTCCACTTT
. | . | TRBJ2-7 | TRBV2 | CASSVGHSLSYEQYF | TGTGCCAGCAGTGTAGGGCACTCCCTCTCCTACGAGCAGTACTTC
TRBD2 | large | TRBJ2-7 | TRBV6-2/TRBV6-3 | CASSPGLAVVEEQYF | TGTGCCAGCAGTCCAGGACTAGCGGTGGTGGAGGAGCAGTACTTC
TRBD2 | . | TRBJ2-1 | TRBV7-2 | CASSLGGGARYNEQFF | TGTGCCAGCAGCTTAGGCGGGGGGGCCCGATACAATGAGCAGTTCTTC
. | . | TRBJ2-2 | TRBV10-3 | CAISDSAPPSNTGELFF | TGTGCCATCAGTGACTCAGCTCCTCCTTCGAACACCGGGGAGCTGTTTTTT
TRBD2 | . | TRBJ2-7 | TRBV7-2 | CASSSLAGKLEQYF | TGTGCCAGCAGCTCACTAGCGGGGAAACTCGAGCAGTACTTC
. | . | TRBJ2-7 | TRBV3-1/TRBV3-2 | CASSQSSVYYEQYF | TGTGCCAGCAGCCAATCTAGCGTTTACTACGAGCAGTACTTC
. | once | TRBJ1-1 | TRBV7-6 | CASSFDVTGLGNTEAFF | TGTGCCAGCAGCTTCGACGTTACAGGATTGGGGAACACTGAAGCTTTCTTT
TRBD2 | once | TRBJ2-5 | TRBV3-1/TRBV3-2 | CASSQDLGGALQTQYF | TGTGCCAGCAGCCAAGATCTCGGGGGGGCCCTACAGACCCAGTACTTC
TRBD2 | . | TRBJ2-1 | TRBV3-1/TRBV3-2 | CASSQTSGRDEQFF | TGTGCCAGCAGCCAGACTAGCGGGAGGGATGAGCAGTTCTTC
TRBD2 | . | TRBJ2-5 | TRBV15 | CATSSRGGPETQYF | TGTGCCACCAGCTCCCGGGGGGGCCCTGAGACCCAGTACTTC
TRBD2 | . | TRBJ2-1 | TRBV9 | CASSVGTGTSGRSSYNEQFF | TGTGCCAGCAGCGTAGGGACGGGGACTAGCGGGAGGAGCTCCTACAATGAGCAGTTCTTC
. | . | TRBJ1-5 | TRBV10-3 | CATQEVNQPQHF | TGTGCCACACAGGAGGTGAATCAGCCCCAGCATTTT
. | . | TRBJ2-1 | TRBV7-9 | CASSLAGGEQFF | TGTGCCAGCAGCTTGGCCGGGGGTGAGCAGTTCTTC
TRBD1 | . | TRBJ1-6 | TRBV2 | CASSRTGSYNSPLHF | TGTGCCAGCAGTCGGACAGGTTCCTATAATTCACCCCTCCACTTT
. | . | TRBJ1-1 | TRBV19 | CASSFRDLNTEAFF | TGTGCCAGTAGTTTCAGGGATCTGAACACTGAAGCTTTCTTT
. | . | TRBJ2-1 | TRBV7-2 | CASSLGGSGGTEQFF | TGTGCCAGCAGCTTAGGGGGTAGTGGGGGGACTGAGCAGTTCTTC
. | many | TRBJ2-3 | TRBV11-2 | CASSSQRDTQYF | TGTGCCAGCAGCTCCCAGAGGGATACGCAGTATTTT